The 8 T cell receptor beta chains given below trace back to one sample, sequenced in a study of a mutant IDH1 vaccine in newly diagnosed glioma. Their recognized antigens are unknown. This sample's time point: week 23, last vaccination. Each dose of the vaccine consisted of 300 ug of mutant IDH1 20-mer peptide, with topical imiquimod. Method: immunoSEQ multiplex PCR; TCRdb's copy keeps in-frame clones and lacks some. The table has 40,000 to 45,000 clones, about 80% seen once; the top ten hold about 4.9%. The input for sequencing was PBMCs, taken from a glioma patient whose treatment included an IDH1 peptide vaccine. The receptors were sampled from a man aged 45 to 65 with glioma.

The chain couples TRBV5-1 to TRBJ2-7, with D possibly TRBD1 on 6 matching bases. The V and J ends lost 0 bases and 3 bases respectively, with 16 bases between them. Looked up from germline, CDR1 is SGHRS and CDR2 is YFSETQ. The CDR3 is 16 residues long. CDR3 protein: CASSLGTAQGRYEQYF. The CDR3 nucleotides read TGCGCCAGCAGCTTGGGGACCGCACAGGGCCGCTACGAGCAGTACTTC. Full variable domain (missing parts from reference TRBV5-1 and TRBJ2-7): KAGVTQTPRYLIKTRGQQVTLSCSPISGHRSVSWYQQTPGQGLQFLFEYFSETQRNKGNFPGRFSGRQFSNSRSEMNVSTLELGDSALYLCASSLGTAQGRYEQYFGPGTRLTVT.

In nucleotides, the CDR3 is TGTGCCAGTACAATGGGGGCTGGCAATCAGCCCCAGCATTTT. This encodes CASTMGAGNQPQHF. V gene TRBV19 combines with J gene TRBJ1-5; weak D call: TRBD1 (6 bases). V lost 7 bases, J lost 2 bases, and 12 bases lay in between. CDR1 LNHDA and CDR2 SQIVND come from the germline V gene (reference sequence). This CDR3 comprises 14 residues.

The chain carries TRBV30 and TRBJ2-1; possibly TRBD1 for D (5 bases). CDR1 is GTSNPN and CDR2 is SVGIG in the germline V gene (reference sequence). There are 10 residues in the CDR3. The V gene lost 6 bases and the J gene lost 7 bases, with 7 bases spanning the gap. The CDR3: CACRGNEQFF. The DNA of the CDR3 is TGTGCCTGTAGGGGAAATGAGCAGTTCTTC.

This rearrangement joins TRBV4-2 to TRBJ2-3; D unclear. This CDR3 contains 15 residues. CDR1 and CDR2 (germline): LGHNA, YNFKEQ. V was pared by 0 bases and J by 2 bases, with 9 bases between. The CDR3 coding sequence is TGTGCCAGCAGCCAAGATCGCAGGACCACAGATACGCAGTATTTT. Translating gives CASSQDRRTTDTQYF.

CDR3 sequence reads: CATERSAYEQYF. The CDR3, as DNA: TGTGCGACCGAAAGATCCGCCTACGAGCAGTACTTC. The chain is built from TRBV28 and TRBJ2-7; D is unclear. This CDR3 is 12 amino acids long. CDR1 MDHEN and CDR2 SYDVKM come from the germline V gene.

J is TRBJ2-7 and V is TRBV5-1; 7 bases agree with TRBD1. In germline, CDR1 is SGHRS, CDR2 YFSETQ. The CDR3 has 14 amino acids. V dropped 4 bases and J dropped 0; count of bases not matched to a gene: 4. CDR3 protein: CASSPDRSSYEQYF. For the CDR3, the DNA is TGCGCCAGCAGCCCGGACAGGAGCTCCTACGAGCAGTACTTC.

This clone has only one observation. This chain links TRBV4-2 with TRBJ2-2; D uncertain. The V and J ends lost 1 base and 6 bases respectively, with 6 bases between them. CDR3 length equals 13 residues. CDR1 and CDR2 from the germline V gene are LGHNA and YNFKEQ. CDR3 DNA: TGTGCCAGCAGCCAAGGAGAACCCGGGGAGCTGTTTTTT. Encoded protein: CASSQGEPGELFF.

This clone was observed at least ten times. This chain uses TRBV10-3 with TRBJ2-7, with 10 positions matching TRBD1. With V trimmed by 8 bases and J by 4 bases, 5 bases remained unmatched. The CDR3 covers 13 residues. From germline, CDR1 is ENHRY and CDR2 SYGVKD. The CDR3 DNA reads TGTGCCATCCACCCGGGACAGGGGTACGAGCAGTACTTC. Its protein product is CAIHPGQGYEQYF.